This T cell receptor beta chain was obtained from a study of CD4 T cells in relation to SARS-CoV-2 and coronaviruses. Unexposed donor CD4+ T cells date from 2011-2018, before the COVID-19 pandemic. Isolation of CD4+ T cells took place after approximately 11 days in culture. Libraries were prepared by immunoSEQ multiplex PCR; TCRdb keeps only in-frame clonotypes and omits some of them. This sample carries tens of thousands of clones, about two thirds of them seen once, and the ten largest clones take around an eighth. This clone was observed a handful of times. Its specificity is not known. The CDR3 loop spans 15 amino acids. The germline V gene has CDR1 SGHVS and CDR2 FNYEAQ. Trimming pared 1 base from V and 5 bases from J, leaving 11 bases between.

The chain has TRBV7-6 and TRBJ2-2; D gene unclear. The origin of this receptor is a human donor in good health. Source material: CD4+ T cells from PBMCs, cultured in vitro. CDR3 sequence: CASSLVGSETGELFF. In DNA, the CDR3 is TGTGCCAGCAGCTTAGTTGGTTCCGAGACCGGGGAGCTGTTTTTT.